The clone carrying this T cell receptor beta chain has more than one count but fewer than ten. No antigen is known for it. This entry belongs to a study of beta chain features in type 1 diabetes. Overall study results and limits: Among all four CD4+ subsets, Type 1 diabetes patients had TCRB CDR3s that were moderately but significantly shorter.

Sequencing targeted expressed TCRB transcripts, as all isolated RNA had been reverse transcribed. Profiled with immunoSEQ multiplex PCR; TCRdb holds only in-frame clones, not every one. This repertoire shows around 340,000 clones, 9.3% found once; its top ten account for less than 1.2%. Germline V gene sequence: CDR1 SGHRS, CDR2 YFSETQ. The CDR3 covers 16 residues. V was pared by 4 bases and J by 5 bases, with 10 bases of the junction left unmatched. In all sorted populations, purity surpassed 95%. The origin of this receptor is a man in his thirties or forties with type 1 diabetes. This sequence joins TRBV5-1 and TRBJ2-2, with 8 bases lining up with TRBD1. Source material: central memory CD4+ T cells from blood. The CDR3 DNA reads TGCGCCAGCAGCCCTCCGGGGCAGGGGGCGACCGGGGAGCTGTTTTTT. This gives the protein CASSPPGQGATGELFF.